Detailed here is one T cell receptor (beta chain). The antigen is not known. This entry comes from a study of beta chain features in type 1 diabetes. General observations from the study: Type 1 diabetes patients showed fewer insertions and more deletions at VDJ junctions.

V dropped 4 bases and J dropped 3 bases, with 12 bases sitting between them. The CDR3 covers 14 residues. The germline V gene has CDR1 MDHEN and CDR2 SYDVKM. Investigators reverse transcribed all isolated RNA, so they sequenced expressed TCRB transcripts. Average reads for naive, central memory and regulatory T cell samples were about 3.57 million. The protocol was immunoSEQ multiplex PCR, while the TCRdb copy is restricted to in-frame clones and leaves out a portion. The repertoire has 900,000 or so clones, 15% to 20% of them found once; the top ten carry roughly 0.025%. Sorting based on CD45RO/CCR7/CD25/CD127/CD95/CD27 separated CD4+ naive, central memory, regulatory and stem cell-like memory cells. In all sorted populations, purity surpassed 98%.

The TCR originated in a woman aged 18-29 years in good health. The specimen was naive CD4+ T cells from blood. This chain joins TRBV28 and TRBJ1-2; unclear D gene. CDR3 sequence (DNA): TGTGCCAGCAGTTCGGGCGACACCCACTATGGCTACACCTTC. Translating it yields CASSSGDTHYGYTF.